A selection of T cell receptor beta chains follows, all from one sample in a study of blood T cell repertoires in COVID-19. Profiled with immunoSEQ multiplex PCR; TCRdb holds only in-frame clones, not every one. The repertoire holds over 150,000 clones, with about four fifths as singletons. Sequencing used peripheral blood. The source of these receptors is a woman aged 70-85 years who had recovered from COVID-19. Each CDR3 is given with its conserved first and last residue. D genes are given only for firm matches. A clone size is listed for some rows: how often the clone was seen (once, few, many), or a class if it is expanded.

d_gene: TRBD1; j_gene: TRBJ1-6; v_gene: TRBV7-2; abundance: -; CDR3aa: CASSPKGASNSPLHF; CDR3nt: TGTGCCAGCAGCCCGAAGGGGGCGAGCAATTCACCCCTCCACTTT
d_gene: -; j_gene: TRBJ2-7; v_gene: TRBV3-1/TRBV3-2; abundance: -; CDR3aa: CASSSGYEQYF; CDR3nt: TGTGCCAGCAGTTCCGGCTACGAGCAGTACTTC
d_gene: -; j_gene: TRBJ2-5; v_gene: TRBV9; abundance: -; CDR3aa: CASSVGGTQYF; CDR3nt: TGTGCCAGCAGCGTAGGAGGAACCCAGTACTTC
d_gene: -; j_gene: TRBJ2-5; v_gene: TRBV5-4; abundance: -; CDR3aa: CASSPASSRWTQYF; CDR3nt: TGTGCCAGCAGCCCCGCCTCTAGCCGGTGGACCCAGTACTTC
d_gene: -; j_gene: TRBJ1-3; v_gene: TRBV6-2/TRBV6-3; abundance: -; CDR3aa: CASSKTGGFGNTIYF; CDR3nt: TGTGCCAGCAGCAAGACAGGAGGTTTTGGAAACACCATATATTTT
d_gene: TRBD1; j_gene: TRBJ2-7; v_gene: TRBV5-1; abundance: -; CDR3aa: CASSFPGGYEQYF; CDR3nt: TGCGCCAGCAGCTTCCCAGGGGGCTACGAGCAGTACTTC
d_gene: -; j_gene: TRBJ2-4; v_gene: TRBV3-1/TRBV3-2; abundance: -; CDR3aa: CASTKAKNIQYF; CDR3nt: TGTGCCAGCACTAAAGCCAAAAACATTCAGTACTTC
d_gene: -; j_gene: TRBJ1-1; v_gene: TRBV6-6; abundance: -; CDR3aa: CASSYSEGMAEAFF; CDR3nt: TGTGCCAGCAGTTACTCGGAGGGTATGGCTGAAGCTTTCTTT
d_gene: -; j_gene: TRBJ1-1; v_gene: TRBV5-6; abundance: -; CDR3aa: CASSPGGLEAFF; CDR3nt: TGTGCCAGCAGCCCTGGGGGCCTTGAAGCTTTCTTT
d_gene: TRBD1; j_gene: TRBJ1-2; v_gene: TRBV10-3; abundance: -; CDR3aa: CAISDGQGPTDGYTF; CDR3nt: TGTGCCATCAGTGACGGACAGGGTCCGACTGATGGCTACACCTTC
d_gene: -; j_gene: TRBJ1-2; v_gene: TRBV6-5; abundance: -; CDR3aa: CASSYSDAGNFGYTF; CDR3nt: TGTGCCAGCAGTTACTCGGATGCAGGGAATTTTGGCTACACCTTC
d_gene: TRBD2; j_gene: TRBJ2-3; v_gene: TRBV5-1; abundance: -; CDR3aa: CASSLVVSAGGLPDTQYF; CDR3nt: TGCGCCAGCAGCTTGGTGGTTTCAGCGGGGGGGCTGCCAGATACGCAGTATTTT
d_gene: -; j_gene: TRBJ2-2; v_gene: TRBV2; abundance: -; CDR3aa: CASGRPQNTGELFF; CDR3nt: TGTGCCAGTGGGAGGCCGCAGAACACCGGGGAGCTGTTTTTT
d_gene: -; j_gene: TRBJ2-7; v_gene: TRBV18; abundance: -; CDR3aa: CASSLSSSGPYEQYF; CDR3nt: TGTGCCAGCTCACTCAGTTCAAGCGGGCCCTACGAGCAGTACTTC
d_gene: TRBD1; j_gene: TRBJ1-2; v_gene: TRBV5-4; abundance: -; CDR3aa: CASSPRTGSDRVYGYTF; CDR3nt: TGTGCCAGCAGCCCCCGGACAGGGTCGGACCGGGTCTATGGCTACACCTTC
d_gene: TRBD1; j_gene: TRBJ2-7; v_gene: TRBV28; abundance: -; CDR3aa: CASTPSGQPYEQYF; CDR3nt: TGTGCCAGCACCCCGTCGGGACAGCCCTACGAGCAGTACTTC
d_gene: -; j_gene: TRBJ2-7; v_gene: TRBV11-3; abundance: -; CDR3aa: CASSLDRPGEQYF; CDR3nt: TGTGCCAGCAGCTTAGACCGGCCGGGGGAGCAGTACTTC
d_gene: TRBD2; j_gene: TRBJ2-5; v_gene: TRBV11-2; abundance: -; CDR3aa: CASSPGGRGETQYF; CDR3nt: TGTGCCAGCAGCCCCGGCGGGAGGGGGGAGACCCAGTACTTC
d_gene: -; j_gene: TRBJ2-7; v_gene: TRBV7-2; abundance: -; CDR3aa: CASSLGGGFYEQYF; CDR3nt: TGTGCCAGCAGCTTAGGAGGAGGCTTCTACGAGCAGTACTTC
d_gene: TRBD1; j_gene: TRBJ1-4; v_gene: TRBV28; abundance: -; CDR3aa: CASSLPPGTGSEKLFF; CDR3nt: TGTGCCAGCAGTTTACCGCCCGGGACAGGAAGCGAAAAACTGTTTTTT
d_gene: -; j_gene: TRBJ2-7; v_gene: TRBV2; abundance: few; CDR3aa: CASQGPSSYEQYF; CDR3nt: TGTGCCAGCCAGGGCCCGAGCTCCTACGAGCAGTACTTC
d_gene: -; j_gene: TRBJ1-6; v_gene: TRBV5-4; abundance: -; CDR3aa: CASSLDKNSPLHF; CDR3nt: TGTGCCAGCAGCTTGGACAAAAATTCACCCCTCCACTTT
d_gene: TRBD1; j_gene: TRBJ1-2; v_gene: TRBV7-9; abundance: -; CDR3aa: CASSLGGQGDYGYTF; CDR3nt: TGTGCCAGCAGCTTAGGAGGGCAGGGGGATTATGGCTACACCTTC
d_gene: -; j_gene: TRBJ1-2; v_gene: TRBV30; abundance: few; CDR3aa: CACQGGNYGYTF; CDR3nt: TGTGCCTGCCAGGGTGGCAACTATGGCTACACCTTC
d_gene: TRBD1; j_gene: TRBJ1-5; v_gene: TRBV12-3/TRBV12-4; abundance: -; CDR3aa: CASSYHGQGGGHF; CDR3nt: TGTGCCAGCAGTTACCACGGACAGGGAGGAGGGCATTTT
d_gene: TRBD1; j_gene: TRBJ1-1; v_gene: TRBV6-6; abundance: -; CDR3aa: CASSYSDRDTEAFF; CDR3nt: TGTGCCAGCAGTTACTCGGACAGGGACACTGAAGCTTTCTTT
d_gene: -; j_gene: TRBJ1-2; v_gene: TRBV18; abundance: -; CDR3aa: CASSPSRDTTADGYTF; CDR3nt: TGTGCCAGCTCACCCTCCCGGGACACCACCGCGGATGGCTACACCTTC
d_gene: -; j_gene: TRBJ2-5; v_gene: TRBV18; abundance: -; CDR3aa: CASSLQRAAGGKETQYF; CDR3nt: TGTGCCAGCTCCCTCCAACGGGCCGCCGGGGGTAAAGAGACCCAGTACTTC
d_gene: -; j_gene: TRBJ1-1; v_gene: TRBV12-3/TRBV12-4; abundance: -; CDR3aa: CASSLVRNTEAFF; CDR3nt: TGTGCCAGCAGTTTGGTCAGGAACACTGAAGCTTTCTTT
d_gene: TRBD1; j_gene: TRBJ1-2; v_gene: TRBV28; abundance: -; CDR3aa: CASEGQAHPYGYTF; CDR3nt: TGTGCCAGCGAGGGACAGGCCCACCCCTATGGCTACACCTTC
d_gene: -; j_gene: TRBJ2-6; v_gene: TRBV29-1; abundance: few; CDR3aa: CSVGGLSGANVLTF; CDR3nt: TGCAGCGTTGGTGGCCTCTCTGGGGCCAACGTCCTGACTTTC
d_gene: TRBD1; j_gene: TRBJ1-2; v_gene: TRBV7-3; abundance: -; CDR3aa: CASSPGQGGEGYTF; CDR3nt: TGTGCCAGCAGCCCGGGACAGGGGGGTGAGGGCTACACCTTC
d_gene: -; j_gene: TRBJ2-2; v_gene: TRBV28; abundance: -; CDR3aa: CASSPPIRELFF; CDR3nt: TGTGCCAGCAGTCCCCCAATCAGGGAGCTGTTTTTT
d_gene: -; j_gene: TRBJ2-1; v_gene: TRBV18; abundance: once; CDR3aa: CASSPAVYNEQFF; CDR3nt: TGTGCCAGCTCACCGGCAGTCTACAATGAGCAGTTCTTC
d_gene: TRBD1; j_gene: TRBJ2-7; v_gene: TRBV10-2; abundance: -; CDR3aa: CASTKTGAVEQYF; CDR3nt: TGCGCCAGCACCAAGACAGGGGCGGTCGAGCAGTACTTC
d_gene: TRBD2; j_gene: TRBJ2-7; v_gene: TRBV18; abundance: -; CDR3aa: CASSPQAGPSSYEQYF; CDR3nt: TGTGCCAGCTCACCACAAGCGGGACCGAGCTCCTACGAGCAGTACTTC
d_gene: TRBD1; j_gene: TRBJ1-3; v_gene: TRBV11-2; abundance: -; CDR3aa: CASTQAGGSGNTIYF; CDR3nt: TGTGCCAGCACCCAGGCAGGGGGCTCTGGAAACACCATATATTTT
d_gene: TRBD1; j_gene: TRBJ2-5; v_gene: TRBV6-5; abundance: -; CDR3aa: CASTEGTGPQRTQYF; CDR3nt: TGTGCCAGCACCGAGGGGACAGGCCCACAAAGGACCCAGTACTTC
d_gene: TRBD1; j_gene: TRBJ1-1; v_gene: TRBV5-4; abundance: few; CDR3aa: CATDRGPATEAFF; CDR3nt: TGTGCCACAGACAGGGGGCCGGCCACTGAAGCTTTCTTT
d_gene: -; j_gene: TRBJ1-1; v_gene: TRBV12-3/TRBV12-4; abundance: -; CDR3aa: CASSLVGGTEAFF; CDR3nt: TGTGCCAGCAGTTTAGTGGGGGGCACTGAAGCTTTCTTT
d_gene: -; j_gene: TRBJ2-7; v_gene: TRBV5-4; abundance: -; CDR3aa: CASSLGSDSSYEQYF; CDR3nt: TGTGCCAGCAGCTTGGGGTCGGACTCTAGCTACGAGCAGTACTTC
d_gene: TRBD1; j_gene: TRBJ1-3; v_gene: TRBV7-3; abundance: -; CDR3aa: CASSPQGGPGNTIYF; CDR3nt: TGTGCCAGCAGCCCCCAGGGGGGCCCTGGAAACACCATATATTTT
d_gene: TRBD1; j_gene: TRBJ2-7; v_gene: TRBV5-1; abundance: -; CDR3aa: CASSLVGQGSYEQYF; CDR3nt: TGCGCCAGCAGCTTGGTGGGACAGGGGTCCTACGAGCAGTACTTC
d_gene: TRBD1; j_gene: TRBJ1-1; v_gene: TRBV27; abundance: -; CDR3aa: CAGTGTAVFPNTEAFF; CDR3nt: TGTGCCGGCACCGGGACAGCCGTTTTCCCGAACACTGAAGCTTTCTTT
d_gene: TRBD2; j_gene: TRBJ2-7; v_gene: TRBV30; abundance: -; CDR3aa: CAWSVASGSQYF; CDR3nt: TGTGCCTGGAGTGTGGCTAGCGGTTCCCAGTACTTC
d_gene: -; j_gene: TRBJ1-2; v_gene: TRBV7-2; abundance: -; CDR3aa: CASSLEPGRGVGYTF; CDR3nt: TGTGCCAGCAGCTTAGAACCCGGGAGGGGGGTCGGCTACACCTTC
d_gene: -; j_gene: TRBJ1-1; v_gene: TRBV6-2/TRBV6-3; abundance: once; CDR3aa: CASSYPSGRAGTEAFF; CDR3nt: TGTGCCAGCAGTTACCCCTCGGGCAGGGCGGGGACTGAAGCTTTCTTT
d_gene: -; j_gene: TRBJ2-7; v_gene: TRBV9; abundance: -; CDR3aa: CASGPRGPSEQYF; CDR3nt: TGTGCCAGCGGACCAAGAGGGCCTAGCGAGCAGTACTTC
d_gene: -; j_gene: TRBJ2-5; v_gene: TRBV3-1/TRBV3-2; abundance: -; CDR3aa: CASSPARGQETQYF; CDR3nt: TGTGCCAGCAGTCCCGCGCGGGGCCAAGAGACCCAGTACTTC
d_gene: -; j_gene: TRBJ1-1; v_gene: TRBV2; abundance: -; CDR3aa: CASRGGGTEAFF; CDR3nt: TGTGCCAGCAGGGGTGGGGGGACTGAAGCTTTCTTT
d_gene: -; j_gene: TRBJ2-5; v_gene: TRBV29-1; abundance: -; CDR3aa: CSVEPGQETQYF; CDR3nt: TGCAGCGTTGAGCCGGGCCAAGAGACCCAGTACTTC
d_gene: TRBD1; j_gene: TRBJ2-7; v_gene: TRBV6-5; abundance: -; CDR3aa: CASTRSGQGYYEQYF; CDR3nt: TGTGCCAGCACCCGGTCGGGACAGGGTTACTACGAGCAGTACTTC
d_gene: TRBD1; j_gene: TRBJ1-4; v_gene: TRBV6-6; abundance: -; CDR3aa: CASSYSGQNEKLFF; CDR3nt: TGTGCCAGCAGTTACTCGGGACAGAATGAAAAACTGTTTTTT
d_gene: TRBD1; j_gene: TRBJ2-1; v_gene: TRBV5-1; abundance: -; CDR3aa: CASSTGTAYNEQFF; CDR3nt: TGCGCCAGCAGCACCGGGACAGCCTACAATGAGCAGTTCTTC